This T cell receptor (beta chain) was identified in a study of cytomegalovirus exposure and HLA in healthy donors. As regards this clone: Its matching antigen is unknown.

The CDR3 is made up of 12 amino acids. V lost 7 bases and J lost 3; bases outside the gene matches: 3. Germline lookup yields CDR1 SGHAT and CDR2 FQNNGV. Findings of the study overall: In a later analysis, most CMV-associated TCR beta chains appeared HLA-restricted. Later on, an analysis found that several of the most significant clusters appeared to be linked to common viral pathogens, which included parvovirus B19. Within the data, a cluster of highly shared sequence variants was likely a sequencing artifact. Being productive about 87% or about 30% of the time was typical of most TCR beta V segments in an earlier analysis.

PCR involved 60 Vbeta and 13 Jbeta primers. Some clones are missing from TCRdb's copy, which holds only in-frame ones; the method was immunoSEQ multiplex PCR. The table has over 150,000 clones, around 79% seen once. What was sequenced was PBMCs. V gene TRBV11-2 combines with J gene TRBJ2-7, with 7 bases that match TRBD2. This TCR derives from a man aged 30 to 39 in good health and CMV-seropositive. DNA of the CDR3: TGTGCCAGCACTGGACTAGGCTACGAGCAGTACTTC. It translates to CASTGLGYEQYF.